This is a list of T cell receptor beta chains from one sample in a study of blood T cell repertoires in COVID-19. Repertoires were generated with immunoSEQ multiplex PCR, while TCRdb's copy carries only in-frame clones and drops some. The table lists about 240,000 clones, about four fifths of them singletons. Input material: peripheral blood. The receptors come from a woman of 80 years or more with acute or convalescent COVID-19. The CDR3 runs from the conserved cysteine through the conserved F or W. D genes are given only for firm matches. Only part of the rows carry a size: once, few, many, or a class if the clone is expanded.

>TRBJ1-2|-|TRBD1|TRBV2
TGTGCCAGCAGTAAAACAGGGGGCTTGCGTGGCTACACCTTC
CASSKTGGLRGYTF
>TRBJ2-7|many|-|TRBV28
TGTGCCAGCAGTTCTAGAAACTACGAGCAGTACTTC
CASSSRNYEQYF
>TRBJ2-2|-|-|TRBV6-5
TGTGCCAGCAGTACCCCTAAGAACACCGGGGAGCTGTTTTTT
CASSTPKNTGELFF
>TRBJ1-2|-|TRBD1|TRBV2
TGTGCCAGCAGTGAAGCTCAGGGGGGTGGCTACACCTTC
CASSEAQGGGYTF
>TRBJ1-4|-|-|TRBV5-1
TGCGCCAGCAGCTTGGATCCGGGAACTAATGAAAAACTGTTTTTT
CASSLDPGTNEKLFF
>TRBJ1-2|-|-|TRBV11-2
TGTGCCAGCAGCTTAGTTCCGGGCTACACCTTC
CASSLVPGYTF
>TRBJ2-2|-|TRBD2|TRBV29-1
TGCAGCGTTGAAACACTAGCGGGGGGGGCGCTGTTTTTT
CSVETLAGGALFF
>TRBJ2-2|-|-|TRBV9
TGTGCCAGCAGCGTAGGGACTCCCGGGGAGCTGTTTTTT
CASSVGTPGELFF
>TRBJ2-3|-|TRBD2|TRBV28
TGTGCCAGCCACCTAGCGGGGGCTCCGGCAGATACGCAGTATTTT
CASHLAGAPADTQYF
>TRBJ2-3|-|TRBD2|TRBV6-4
TGTGCCTCCGACCCGGGACTAGCGGAAAAGTGGCACACAGATACGCAGTATTTT
CASDPGLAEKWHTDTQYF
>TRBJ2-5|-|TRBD1|TRBV5-8
TGTGCCAGCAGCTTCGGGACAGAAGGACAAGGTCAAGAGACCCAGTACTTC
CASSFGTEGQGQETQYF
>TRBJ1-1|-|-|TRBV18
TGTGCCAGCTCAGAGACCCGGGACACTGAAGCTTTCTTT
CASSETRDTEAFF
>TRBJ1-6|-|-|TRBV2
TGTGCCAGCAGTGAAGCGGGGGGGGGCTCGAACTCACCCCTCCACTTT
CASSEAGGGSNSPLHF
>TRBJ2-2|-|TRBD1|TRBV7-9
TGTGCCAGCAGCTTACCGCCGGGACAGGGCTACACCGGGGAGCTGTTTTTT
CASSLPPGQGYTGELFF
>TRBJ1-1|many|-|TRBV5-1
TGCGCCAGCAGCTTGGAGCAGGGTGCCGCAGGTACTGAAGCTTTCTTT
CASSLEQGAAGTEAFF
>TRBJ1-2|few|-|TRBV28
TGTGCCAGCAGTTTAGGCATTAATGGCTACACCTTC
CASSLGINGYTF
>TRBJ2-7|-|TRBD1|TRBV10-2
TGCGCCAGCAGTGAGGGGGGACAGGGGGCTGACGAGCAGTACTTC
CASSEGGQGADEQYF
>TRBJ1-1|few|-|TRBV7-8
TGTGCCAGCAGCTTAGTTGGCAGGGCGGACACTGAAGCTTTCTTT
CASSLVGRADTEAFF
>TRBJ1-1|-|TRBD1|TRBV2
TGTGCCAGCACAAACAGGGGACTTAACACTGAAGCTTTCTTT
CASTNRGLNTEAFF
>TRBJ2-5|-|TRBD1|TRBV5-1
TGCGCCAGCAGACGTACAGGGGCTGCTCGGTTGGAGACCCAGTACTTC
CASRRTGAARLETQYF
>TRBJ2-2|-|-|TRBV18
TGTGCCAGCTCCCGAGGCGGGACGAACACCGGGGAGCTGTTTTTT
CASSRGGTNTGELFF
>TRBJ2-4|-|-|TRBV12-3/TRBV12-4
TGTGCCAGCAGTTTATCAGGGCCCAACATTCAGTACTTC
CASSLSGPNIQYF
>TRBJ1-5|-|-|TRBV6-5
TGTGCCAGCAGTTACTCAGTGATTCCGGGGGGGCCCCAGCATTTT
CASSYSVIPGGPQHF
>TRBJ1-4|few|-|TRBV7-3
TGTGCCAGCAGCCAAGACAGAGGGGGAAAACTGTTTTTT
CASSQDRGGKLFF
>TRBJ1-3|-|-|TRBV10-3
TGTGCCATCAGCGGACAGCCAACCTCTGGAAACACCATATATTTT
CAISGQPTSGNTIYF
>TRBJ1-3|-|-|TRBV2
TGTGCCAGCAGTGGGAGGACAGTCCCTTGGGGGATTGGAAACACCATATATTTT
CASSGRTVPWGIGNTIYF
>TRBJ2-2|-|-|TRBV29-1
TGCAGCGCCTCTCCCAGGGCAAGGACCGGGGAGCTGTTTTTT
CSASPRARTGELFF
>TRBJ2-5|-|TRBD2|TRBV10-3
TGTGCCACCTCGACTAGCGGGGGGCCCGCAAAGCCACAAGAGACCCAGTACTTC
CATSTSGGPAKPQETQYF
>TRBJ1-6|-|-|TRBV4-1
TGCGCCAGCAGCCATGCAAAAAAGGGGTCACCCCTCCACTTT
CASSHAKKGSPLHF
>TRBJ1-1|-|-|TRBV7-9
TGTGCCAGCAGCCAAGATAGCAACACTGAAGCTTTCTTT
CASSQDSNTEAFF
>TRBJ2-3|-|-|TRBV11-2
TGTGCCAGCAGCTTAGAGGCCAGTACGCAGTATTTT
CASSLEASTQYF
>TRBJ2-7|-|TRBD1|TRBV7-9
TGTGCCAGCAGCGCCGGGACAGGGGCCCAGAGCTCCTACGAGCAGTACTTC
CASSAGTGAQSSYEQYF
>TRBJ1-5|-|TRBD1|TRBV6-6
TGTGCCAGCAGTCCCCAGGGGGCTGGCAATCAGCCCCAGCATTTT
CASSPQGAGNQPQHF
>TRBJ2-1|-|TRBD2|TRBV19
TGTGCCAGTAGTACGACTAGCGGGGGGAGGGCTGAGCAGTTCTTC
CASSTTSGGRAEQFF
>TRBJ2-7|-|TRBD1|TRBV15
TGTGCCACCAGCAGAGGGGGGACAGGGGTTGTTTACGAGCAGTACTTC
CATSRGGTGVVYEQYF
>TRBJ1-5|-|TRBD1|TRBV18
TGTGCCAGCTCACTGGTTAGGCAGGGGGCGCGTGGCAATCAGCCCCAGCATTTT
CASSLVRQGARGNQPQHF
>TRBJ2-3|few|-|TRBV7-3
TGTGCCAGCAGCTTAAGTCCGCTAGCGTCTAGCACAGATACGCAGTATTTT
CASSLSPLASSTDTQYF
>TRBJ1-1|-|-|TRBV25-1
TGTGCCAGCAGGATAACGGGACAAACAAACACTGAAGCTTTCTTT
CASRITGQTNTEAFF
>TRBJ2-1|-|TRBD2|TRBV13
TGTGCCAGCAGCTCTAGCCTAGCGGGGGGACTCTCCTACAATGAGCAGTTCTTC
CASSSSLAGGLSYNEQFF
>TRBJ1-6|once|-|TRBV30
TGTGCCTGGAGTCCTCTCTCTCTAGGCCCACCCCTCCACTTT
CAWSPLSLGPPLHF
>TRBJ1-6|once|TRBD1|TRBV7-9
TGTGCCAGCAGCGTACAGGGGGTCAATAATTCACCCCTCCACTTT
CASSVQGVNNSPLHF
>TRBJ2-7|-|TRBD1|TRBV7-9
TGTGCCAGCAGCTCGACGCGGGACAGGGGCGTCTCCTACGAGCAGTACTTC
CASSSTRDRGVSYEQYF
>TRBJ1-2|-|-|TRBV14
TGTGCCAGCAGCCAGCCCCAGCTGGGGGGGCTTAACTATGGCTACACCTTC
CASSQPQLGGLNYGYTF